Given below is one T cell receptor (beta chain) in context. This specimen belongs to a study of T cells in Graves' hyperthyroidism and ophthalmopathy. There are 15 residues in the CDR3. Germline CDR1 is MNHNS and CDR2 is SASEGT. V trimming: 5 bases; J trimming: 8 bases; junction bases outside the gene matches: 7. Among ophthalmopathy patients, the Clinical Activity Score reached at least 3, the NOSPECS grade reached at least 4, and duration remained under 3 months. The PBMCs were sourced from fresh peripheral blood (about 10 ml). Amplification targeted TCR beta CDR3 regions from RNA transcripts. A first-round RT-PCR of the TCR CDR3 used the HTBI primer set. TCRdb reprocessed the multiplex PCR reads via MiXCR and lists one record per CDR3 protein. The sample has 500,000 or so distinct CDR3 sequences, 15% to 20% seen once; the top ten hold about 16%.

This clonotype was obtained from a woman under 30 with Graves' ophthalmopathy. Sequencing used blood. The rearrangement uses TRBV6-1 and TRBJ2-1; 12 bases map to TRBD2. Written as DNA, the CDR3 is TGTGCCAGCAGTCCCCGACTAGCGGGAGTACATGAGCAGTTCTTC. Translated, it gives CASSPRLAGVHEQFF.